This T cell receptor beta chain was identified during a study of control samples from healthy donors and cancer patients. The germline V gene encodes CDR1 SGHVS and CDR2 FNYEAQ. V lost 1 base to trimming and J lost 5 bases, with 11 bases between them. The length of the CDR3 is 15 residues. Sequencing used immunoSEQ multiplex PCR; TCRdb keeps in-frame clones, though not all of them. The data hold 100,000 to 150,000 clones, with roughly nine tenths observed a single time. Sequencing was performed on blood. This rearrangement joins TRBV7-6 to TRBJ2-2, with TRBD1 as a possible D gene (5 bases). The TCR was taken from a woman younger than 35 in good health. This CDR3 is CASSLGRVRTGELFF. The CDR3 DNA reads as TGTGCCAGCAGCTTAGGCAGGGTTCGGACCGGGGAGCTGTTTTTT.